The T cell receptor (beta chain) described here comes from a study of blood T cell repertoires in COVID-19. Clones were sequenced by immunoSEQ multiplex PCR, and TCRdb holds only the in-frame ones, with some missing. Here the sample spans approximately 170,000 clones, over 80% being singletons. The CDR3 totals 13 residues. Trimming took off 0 bases at V and 3 bases at J, with 3 bases between the two ends. The germline CDR1 and CDR2 sequences are SGHDT and YYEEEE. This clonotype originated in a woman aged 70-85 years with COVID-19, enrolled during active disease. The sequenced material came from peripheral blood. The rearrangement uses TRBV5-6 and TRBJ2-2; D is undetermined. CDR3 protein: CASSLGDTGELFF. CDR3 sequence (DNA): TGTGCCAGCAGCTTGGGAGACACCGGGGAGCTGTTTTTT. The full variable domain, its missing parts supplied by reference TRBV5-6 and TRBJ2-2, is DAGVTQSPTHLIKTRGQQVTLRCSPKSGHDTVSWYQQALGQGPQFIFQYYEEEERQRGNFPDRFSGHQFPNYSSELNVNALLLGDSALYLCASSLGDTGELFFGEGSRLTVL.